This T cell receptor (beta chain) comes out of a study of liver allograft versus peripheral blood T cells (dated by TCRdb to about 2020). Turning to the overall study: The study compared the T cell receptor repertoires present in transplanted livers with the repertoires present in the peripheral blood of liver transplant recipients.

Note on this clonotype: No cognate antigen has been identified for it. A read error is possible here, since a much larger clone lies one base away.

Reading the germline V gene gives CDR1 KGHDR and CDR2 SFDVKD. CDR3 length: 16 amino acids, cysteine to phenylalanine. Solely the CDR3 DNA is kept, with 48 bases framed from the first base. The run used an Illumina MiSeq. TCRdb redid the processing of the public reads, applying fastp at Q25 and MiXCR, and retained in-frame beta chains. Rows are combined by CDR3 protein, so each entry shows the most common genes and DNA. Counted in this sample were approximately 11,000 distinct CDR3 sequences; about 25% of them appeared once. The ten top clones hold around 1.6% of the sample. Study-wide findings and limitations: T cell receptor repertoires inside liver allografts were reported to be different from the repertoires detected in peripheral blood.

Recombination linked TRBV24-1 to TRBJ1-2, with a weak D call of TRBD1 (5 bases match). This clonotype was sampled from a human patient who had a liver transplant. After a transplant, not all T cells may be the patient's own; some may come from the graft donor. The CDR3 region has the sequence CTTSDLKGKKGYGYTF. The DNA sequence is as follows: TGTACCACCAGTGATTTGAAGGGGAAGAAGGGCTATGGCTACACCTTC.